A single sample is the source of the 13 T cell receptor beta chains below, sequenced in a study of PD-L1 blockade in urothelial cancer. Profiling relied on immunoSEQ multiplex PCR, and the TCRdb table lists in-frame clones only, not all of them. This table holds under 55,000 clones, around 84% found once. The time point here: pretreatment peripheral blood. The source material was PBMCs, sampled around atezolizumab (anti-PD-L1) treatment. The receptors shown here come from a man between 65 and 85 years old with urothelial cancer.

The chain links TRBV7-2 to TRBJ1-2; TRBD1 matches at 9 bases. The trim removed 5 bases at V and 4 bases at J, leaving 5 bases unmatched. This CDR3 has 14 residues. From germline, CDR1 is SGHTA and CDR2 FQGNSA. The CDR3 here is CASSRNRGLYGYTF. In DNA, the CDR3 is TGTGCCAGCAGCCGTAACAGGGGGCTCTATGGCTACACCTTC.

The V call is TRBV11-2, the J call TRBJ1-1; weak D call: TRBD1 (5 bases). Germline V gene lookup returns CDR1 SGHAT and CDR2 FQNNGV. CDR3 length equals 12 residues. Trimming removed 9 bases from V and 3 bases from J, with 11 bases in between. The chain's CDR3 is CASSWGDTEAFF. In nucleotides, the CDR3 is TGTGCCAGTTCGTGGGGGGACACTGAAGCTTTCTTT.

The chain joins TRBV6-6 to TRBJ1-1; D not certain. V dropped 2 bases and J dropped 0 bases, with 4 bases sitting between them. The CDR3 runs to 13 residues. Germline V gene data show CDR1 as MNHNY and CDR2 as SVGAGI (reference sequence). For the CDR3, the DNA is TGTGCCAGCAGTTACGCGGTGAACACTGAAGCTTTCTTT. As protein: CASSYAVNTEAFF.

The chain recombines TRBV28 with TRBJ2-7; TRBD2 matches 13 bases. CDR3 size: 15 residues. Germline assignment: CDR1 MDHEN and CDR2 SYDVKM. V lost 10 bases, J lost 5 bases, and 11 bases stayed unmatched. The CDR3 DNA follows: TGTGCCACCTCCGGGACTAGCGGGATCCGGGACGAGCAGTACTTC. Amino acids: CATSGTSGIRDEQYF.

This clone was detected a few times. The chain carries TRBV30 and TRBJ1-1; no definite D call. Germline V gene sequence: CDR1 GTSNPN, CDR2 SVGIG (reference sequence). The CDR3 runs to 11 residues. The germline V and J ends were trimmed by 0 bases and 11 bases, with 10 bases remaining between them. Written as DNA, the CDR3 is TGTGCCTGGAGTGTGAGTAAGGAGGCTTTCTTT. Protein: CAWSVSKEAFF. Full variable domain (outside the CDR3, taken from reference TRBV30 and TRBJ1-1): SQTIHQWPATLVQPVGSPLSLECTVEGTSNPNLYWYRQAAGRGLQLLFYSVGIGQISSEVPQNLSASRPQDRQFILSSKKLLLSDSGFYLCAWSVSKEAFFGQGTRLTVV.

DNA for the CDR3: TGTGCCAGCCTTACCGGGTCAGAGAACAATCAGCCCCAGCATTTT. Protein: CASLTGSENNQPQHF. The V and J genes are TRBV21-1 and TRBJ1-5. TRBV21-1 represents a pseudogene. CDR3 length: 15 amino acids.

The chain has TRBV7-2 and TRBJ2-5, with 8 bases aligning to TRBD2. Germline CDR1 and CDR2: SGHTA and FQGNSA. Losses at the gene ends were 4 bases for V and 5 bases for J; bases not matched to a gene: 15. The CDR3 is 17 residues long. CDR3 loop: CASSYGGTGGPRETQYF. The CDR3 nucleotides read TGTGCCAGCAGCTACGGGGGGACGGGAGGGCCGAGGGAGACCCAGTACTTC.

V usage is TRBV7-2 and J usage is TRBJ1-1; 8 bases are shared with TRBD1. The CDR3 is 13 residues long. V trimming: 4 bases; J trimming: 11 bases; junction bases outside the gene matches: 9. CDR1 SGHTA and CDR2 FQGNSA come from the germline V gene. CDR3 residues: CASSSRQGATAFF. In DNA form, the CDR3 reads TGTGCCAGCAGCTCCCGGCAGGGGGCAACGGCTTTCTTT.

The CDR3 DNA reads as TGTGCCAGCAGTGAGGGCCAGAACACTGAAGCTTTCTTT. Translation gives CASSEGQNTEAFF. The genes are TRBV6-6 and TRBJ1-1; D unclear. The germline gives CDR1 MNHNY, CDR2 SVGAGI (reference sequence). CDR3 length equals 13 residues. V gave up 5 bases and J gave up 1 base, with 8 bases separating them.

The chain employs TRBV4-2 and TRBJ2-7; 7 bases are a match to TRBD1. V gave up 0 bases and J gave up 3 bases; unmatched junction bases: 2. This CDR3 has 14 residues. Looked up from germline, CDR1 is LGHNA and CDR2 is YNFKEQ. The CDR3 coding sequence is TGTGCCAGCAGCCAAGACCGGGACAGCTACGAGCAGTACTTC. Amino acids: CASSQDRDSYEQYF.

This rearrangement joins TRBV7-2 to TRBJ1-1, with D perhaps TRBD1 (5 bases). This CDR3 spans 15 amino acids. Trimming took 3 bases from V and 4 from J, leaving 15 bases between them. Germline lookup yields CDR1 SGHTA and CDR2 FQGNSA. The CDR3 DNA follows: TGTGCCAGCAGCTTGGACCAGGCCGGGGGCACTGAAGCTTTCTTT. Translated, it gives CASSLDQAGGTEAFF. Looking up the rest from reference TRBV7-2 and TRBJ1-1 gives the full variable domain: GAGVSQSPSNKVTEKGKDVELRCDPISGHTALYWYRQSLGQGLEFLIYFQGNSAPDKSGLPSDRFSAERTGGSVSTLTIQRTQQEDSAVYLCASSLDQAGGTEAFFGQGTRLTVV.

This rearrangement joins TRBV2 to TRBJ1-3; tentatively, D is TRBD1 (6 bases). The CDR3 length is 14 residues. V was clipped by 6 bases and J by 4 bases, with 13 bases between them. Germline loops: CDR1 SNHLY, CDR2 FYNNEI. The CDR3 region has the DNA TGTGCCAGCAGATCGTCTACAGGGGGAAACACCATATATTTT. It specifies CASRSSTGGNTIYF. Based on the CDR3 plus reference TRBV2 and TRBJ1-3, the full variable domain is EPEVTQTPSHQVTQMGQEVILRCVPISNHLYFYWYRQILGQKVEFLVSFYNNEISEKSEIFDDQFSVERPDGSNFTLKIRSTKLEDSAMYFCASRSSTGGNTIYFGEGSWLTVV.

The rearrangement uses TRBV25-1 and TRBJ2-1, with 7 bases aligning to TRBD2. Germline V gene data show CDR1 as MGHDK and CDR2 as SYGVNS. The CDR3 has 14 residues. V gave up 5 bases and J gave up 6 bases; unmatched junction bases: 7. The CDR3 loop is CASSTGGSLNEQFF. The DNA of the CDR3 is TGTGCCAGCAGTACCGGCGGGAGCCTCAATGAGCAGTTCTTC. The whole variable domain, remainder taken from reference TRBV25-1 and TRBJ2-1, is EADIYQTPRYLVIGTGKKITLECSQTMGHDKMYWYQQDPGMELHLIHYSYGVNSTEKGDLSSESTVSRIRTEHFPLTLESARPSHTSQYLCASSTGGSLNEQFFGPGTRLTVL.